One sample yielded the 29 T cell receptor beta chains listed below, sequenced in a study of vaccination and CD4 T cells after COVID-19. Once obtained from cultured CD4+ T cells, the DNA was sequenced using the Oncomine TCR Beta short-read assay. Each CDR3 protein gets one entry after TCRdb re-called the PCR reads with MiXCR. The table records around 15,000 distinct CDR3 sequences, approximately 53% of them present only once. Their recognized antigens are unknown. The treatment is: approximately nine-day PBMC culture with coronavirus spike peptide pools or control peptides (ViraFEST assay). The sequenced sample consisted of CD4+ T cells from blood, cultured in vitro. These receptors all stem from a human donor who had recovered from COVID-19.

The chain combines TRBV11-2 with TRBJ2-7; 11 bases are shared with TRBD2. Looked up from germline, CDR1 is SGHAT and CDR2 is FQNNGV. This CDR3 has 16 residues. J gave up 1 base and V 1 base, and 3 bases lay outside the gene matches. The CDR3 spells CASSLGASGRSYEQYF. CDR3 nucleotide sequence: TGTGCCAGCAGCTTAGGGGCTAGCGGGAGGTCCTACGAGCAGTACTTC.

The chain carries TRBV20-1 and TRBJ1-2; tentatively, D is TRBD1 (5 bases). V lost 3 bases and J 6 bases, leaving 17 bases between the germline ends. CDR3 length equals 14 residues. Germline V CDR1 and CDR2: DFQATT, SNEGSKA (reference sequence). The CDR3 sequence is CSARVGVALDGYTF. CDR3 nucleotide sequence: TGCAGTGCTAGGGTGGGGGTTGCTCTGGATGGCTACACCTTC.

The rearrangement links TRBV7-6 to TRBJ1-3; 8 bases agree with TRBD1. The V segment lost 1 base and the J segment 5 bases; nucleotides outside the gene matches: 4. CDR3 length: 15 amino acids. The V gene's germline CDR1 is SGHVS and CDR2 FNYEAQ. Here the CDR3 reads CASSLETGVRNTIYF. The CDR3 DNA sequence: TGTGCCAGCAGCTTAGAGACAGGGGTCAGAAACACCATATATTTT.

V usage is TRBV7-2 and J usage is TRBJ2-4, with 13 bases that match TRBD2. CDR3 length equals 16 residues. With V trimmed by 5 bases and J by 7 bases, 8 bases remained unmatched. Germline V gives CDR1 SGHTA, CDR2 FQGNSA. CDR3 bases: TGTGCCAGCAGCCCCACTAGCGGGGGGGCCCGGAACATTCAGTACTTC. It specifies CASSPTSGGARNIQYF.

This clonotype was found once. The V and J genes are TRBV15 and TRBJ1-5, with D maybe TRBD1 (5 bases). Trimming shortened V by 7 bases and J by 0 bases, and 16 bases separated the two germline ends. Germline values: CDR1 LNHNV, CDR2 YYDKDF (reference sequence). CDR3 length equals 16 residues. The CDR3 DNA reads TGTGCCACCAAAAACCGGGACGGATATAGCAATCAGCCCCAGCATTTT. It codes for CATKNRDGYSNQPQHF. The full variable domain, its missing parts supplied by reference TRBV15 and TRBJ1-5, is DAMVIQNPRYQVTQFGKPVTLSCSQTLNHNVMYWYQQKSSQAPKLLFHYYDKDFNNEADTPDNFQSRRPNTSFCFLDIRSPGLGDTAMYLCATKNRDGYSNQPQHFGDGTRLSIL.

This clonotype appeared a few times. The chain uses TRBV6-5 and TRBJ2-5; weak D call: TRBD2 (5 bases). The germline V gene has CDR1 MNHEY and CDR2 SVGAGI. There are 14 residues in the CDR3. Trimming shortened V by 2 bases and J by 4 bases, and 11 bases separated the two germline ends. CDR3 DNA sequence: TGTGCCAGCAGTTACCTAGCTGCTTTAGAGACCCAGTACTTC. Residues: CASSYLAALETQYF.

This clonotype was seen more than once but under ten times. The chain carries TRBV20-1 and TRBJ2-4; D is possibly TRBD1 or TRBD2 (5 bases each). Germline CDR1 and CDR2: DFQATT and SNEGSKA (reference sequence). CDR3 length: 15 amino acids. With 0 bases removed from V and 5 bases from J, the gap between germline ends came to 14 bases. The CDR3 is CSARDAVLGENIQYF. The CDR3 DNA reads TGCAGTGCTAGAGATGCGGTATTGGGGGAAAACATTCAGTACTTC.

This chain links TRBV7-9 with TRBJ1-4; D call uncertain. The ends were cut back, 4 bases at V and 13 bases at J, with 16 bases in the middle. Germline V lookup: CDR1 SEHNR, CDR2 FQNEAQ (reference sequence). The CDR3 is 13 amino acids. CDR3 residues: CASSYLGPRLLFF. The DNA for the CDR3 is TGTGCCAGCAGCTACCTCGGACCGCGACTACTGTTTTTT.

This sequence joins TRBV7-2 and TRBJ2-1; 9 nucleotides line up with TRBD2. V lost 5 bases to trimming and J lost 14 bases; unmatched junction nucleotides: 10. CDR1 is SGHTA, CDR2 FQGNSA, per germline. The CDR3 consists of 13 residues. The CDR3 bases are TGTGCCAGCAGCCCCGGTAGCGGGAGTGTGAAGTTCTTC. Translating gives CASSPGSGSVKFF.

The chain has TRBV2 and TRBJ2-5; D may be TRBD1 or TRBD2 (7 bases each). Trimming took off 3 bases at V and 5 bases at J, with 19 bases between the two ends. The CDR3 totals 16 residues. CDR1 is SNHLY and CDR2 is FYNNEI in the germline V gene. DNA of the CDR3: TGTGCCAGCAGTGACGGGGCTAGCGGAGGGGGCGAGACCCAGTACTTC. As protein: CASSDGASGGGETQYF. Complete variable domain (other parts from reference TRBV2 and TRBJ2-5): EPEVTQTPSHQVTQMGQEVILRCVPISNHLYFYWYRQILGQKVEFLVSFYNNEISEKSEIFDDQFSVERPDGSNFTLKIRSTKLEDSAMYFCASSDGASGGGETQYFGPGTRLLVL.

The chain is built from TRBV7-6 and TRBJ1-2; 8 positions match TRBD1. This CDR3 comprises 14 residues. Unmatched junction bases numbered 7, after V lost 5 bases and J lost 5 bases. Per the germline V gene, CDR1 is SGHVS and CDR2 is FNYEAQ. Here the CDR3 reads CASSANRGWYGYTF. CDR3 bases: TGTGCCAGCAGCGCAAACAGGGGGTGGTATGGCTACACCTTC.

The rearrangement joins TRBV11-1 to TRBJ2-5; the match to TRBD2 covers 11 bases. The CDR3 extends over 16 amino acids. The trim removed 5 bases at V and 5 bases at J, leaving 10 bases unmatched. The germline V gene encodes CDR1 SGHAT and CDR2 FQDESV (reference sequence). This chain's CDR3 is CASSEDSGRAWETQYF. CDR3 coding DNA: TGTGCCAGCAGCGAAGATAGCGGGAGGGCTTGGGAGACCCAGTACTTC.

The chain joins TRBV20-1 to TRBJ1-1; tentatively, D is TRBD1 (5 bases). Deletions cut 0 bases from V and 8 bases from J, with 10 bases between. The germline V gene has CDR1 DFQATT and CDR2 SNEGSKA (reference sequence). This CDR3 spans 12 amino acids. This chain's CDR3 is CSAREPGREAFF. For the CDR3, the DNA is TGCAGTGCTAGAGAGCCAGGGAGGGAAGCTTTCTTT.

This clonotype has a handful of counts. The chain recombines TRBV29-1 with TRBJ1-2, with 7 bases aligning to TRBD1. CDR3 length equals 13 residues. The ends lost 4 bases at V and 5 bases at J; junction bases unmatched: 7. Looked up from germline, CDR1 is SQVTM and CDR2 is ANQGSEA. The CDR3 region is CSVAEGAGYGYTF. In DNA, the CDR3 is TGCAGCGTTGCGGAGGGGGCAGGTTATGGCTACACCTTC.

This clonotype has more than one count but fewer than ten. The chain employs TRBV12-3 or TRBV12-4 and TRBJ1-2; D gene ambiguous. Trimming shortened V by 4 bases and J by 4 bases, and 16 bases separated the two germline ends. The CDR3 has 15 residues. Here the CDR3 DNA reads TGTGCCAGCAGTTCTCCCCCCCATCAAGGCTATGGCTACACCTTC. This gives the protein CASSSPPHQGYGYTF.

This sequence joins TRBV12-3 or TRBV12-4 and TRBJ2-1; perhaps TRBD1 as D (5 bases). CDR3 length: 11 residues. Trimming left V 7 bases short and J 9 bases short, with 10 bases between. The CDR3 coding sequence is TGTGCCAGCACCCAGGGTGTTGAGCAGTTCTTC. Translating it yields CASTQGVEQFF.

This chain uses TRBV7-9 with TRBJ2-3; 9 bases match TRBD1. Trimming cost V 5 bases and J 3 bases; bases outside gene matches: 9. Germline values: CDR1 SEHNR, CDR2 FQNEAQ (reference sequence). This CDR3 comprises 16 residues. CDR3 in amino acids: CASSPGQGFVTDTQYF. The CDR3 nucleotides read TGTGCCAGCAGCCCGGGACAGGGTTTTGTAACAGATACGCAGTATTTT.

The V call is TRBV4-2, the J call TRBJ1-5; D may be TRBD1 (6 bases). The germline CDR1 and CDR2 sequences are LGHNA and YNFKEQ. The CDR3 runs 14 residues. Trimming removed 5 bases at V and 2 bases at J, with 10 bases between. CDR3 amino acids: CASSATGRNQPQHF. CDR3 DNA sequence: TGTGCCAGCAGCGCGACAGGCCGCAATCAGCCCCAGCATTTT.

This clonotype was seen a few times. The genes are TRBV20-1 and TRBJ2-1; unclear D gene. This CDR3 region has 11 residues. V lost 2 bases, J lost 12 bases, and 11 bases lay in between. CDR1 is DFQATT, CDR2 SNEGSKA, per germline (reference sequence). The CDR3 sequence is CSARSMGVQFF. The CDR3 nucleotides are TGCAGTGCTAGATCCATGGGTGTGCAGTTCTTC.

Details on this clonotype: Compared with germline, one end of the junction differs, possibly owing to a read error. V gene TRBV6-1 combines with J gene TRBJ1-5, with a tentative D call TRBD1 (6 bases). CDR3 length: 14 residues. The germline CDR1 and CDR2 sequences are MNHNS and SASEGT. CDR3 nucleotides: TGTGCCAGCAGCGAAGGGGGAGGTGGACAGCCCCAGCATTTT. This translates into CASSEGGGGQPQHF.

V is TRBV20-1 and J is TRBJ2-3; 14 nucleotides match TRBD2. Per germline, CDR1 DFQATT and CDR2 SNEGSKA (reference sequence). The length of the CDR3 is 15 residues. J was trimmed by 4 bases and V by 6 bases; bases with no gene match: 6. The CDR3 spells CSAAGLAGAADTQYF. Here the CDR3 DNA reads TGCAGTGCGGCGGGACTAGCGGGAGCAGCAGATACGCAGTATTTT.

The genes are TRBV9 and TRBJ2-1, with a tentative D call TRBD2 (5 bases). There are 16 residues in the CDR3. Trimming pared 0 bases from V and 5 bases from J, leaving 15 bases between. Germline CDR1 reads SGDLS; CDR2 reads YYNGEE. CDR3 nucleotide sequence: TGTGCCAGCAGCGTAGAAGTCTGGGAGCCCAACAATGAGCAGTTCTTC. It encodes CASSVEVWEPNNEQFF.

In DNA, the CDR3 is TGTGCCAGCAGAATACTAGCGGGGGGGCCCGGCACAGATACGCAGTATTTT. It translates to CASRILAGGPGTDTQYF. The chain uses TRBV7-2 and TRBJ2-3; 13 bases align to TRBD2. Germline lookup yields CDR1 SGHTA and CDR2 FQGNSA. Germline trimming cut 6 bases from V and 1 base from J; bases unmatched to any gene: 7. CDR3 length equals 17 residues.

This chain joins TRBV7-3 and TRBJ1-1; D is uncertain. This CDR3 comprises 13 residues. Trimming stripped 5 bases from V and 2 bases from J, with 9 bases between. CDR1 and CDR2 (germline): SGHTA, FQGTGA. DNA for the CDR3: TGTGCCAGCAGCCTTGTCACTAACACTGAAGCTTTCTTT. Protein product: CASSLVTNTEAFF.

The chain links TRBV6-5 to TRBJ2-7; D may be TRBD1 (7 bases). The CDR3 consists of 17 residues. The V gene lost 4 bases and the J gene lost 5 bases, with 24 bases spanning the gap. The germline gives CDR1 MNHEY, CDR2 SVGAGI. CDR3 bases: TGTGCCAGCAGTTCCTCCGGGACGCCAGGGGGGATCGACGAGCAGTACTTC. Protein: CASSSSGTPGGIDEQYF.

The chain combines TRBV7-9 with TRBJ2-1; no clear D. This CDR3 comprises 12 residues. Germline V lookup: CDR1 SEHNR, CDR2 FQNEAQ (reference sequence). Trimming removed 1 base at V and 9 bases at J, with 7 bases between. The CDR3 bases are TGTGCCAGCAGCTTAGTAAGCGTTGAGCAGTTCTTC. Amino acid sequence: CASSLVSVEQFF. Drawing the rest from reference TRBV7-9 and TRBJ2-1, the complete variable domain is DTGVSQNPRHKITKRGQNVTFRCDPISEHNRLYWYRQTLGQGPEFLTYFQNEAQLEKSRLLSDRFSAERPKGSFSTLEIQRTEQGDSAMYLCASSLVSVEQFFGPGTRLTVL.

The chain couples TRBV7-9 to TRBJ2-5; 16 bases map to TRBD2. The junction had 2 bases not matched to a gene; V was cut back by 5 bases and J by 2 bases. There are 16 residues in the CDR3. CDR1 and CDR2 from the germline V gene are SEHNR and FQNEAQ (reference sequence). The CDR3 reads CASSTGLAGGQETQYF. CDR3 DNA: TGTGCCAGCAGCACGGGACTAGCGGGGGGGCAAGAGACCCAGTACTTC.

The genes are TRBV4-1 and TRBJ2-5; D uncertain. With 0 bases removed from V and 8 bases from J, the gap between germline ends came to 13 bases. The germline gives CDR1 MGHRA, CDR2 YSYEKL. The CDR3 sequence is 14 residues long. CDR3 sequence reads: CASSQEFLVRTQYF. For the CDR3, the DNA is TGCGCCAGCAGCCAAGAATTCCTCGTTCGAACCCAGTACTTC.

This clonotype was seen only once. The chain is built from TRBV18 and TRBJ1-2, with D possibly TRBD1 on 5 matching bases. This CDR3 has 15 residues. Germline V gene data show CDR1 as KGHSH and CDR2 as LQKENI. V was shortened by 3 bases and J by 5 bases, with 16 bases between the two germline ends. CDR3 DNA: TGTGCCAGCTCACCTCCGGGACGGCCGTTATATGGCTACACCTTC. Translated, it gives CASSPPGRPLYGYTF.